Below, one TCR beta chain is given with its context. Its antigen is unidentified. This sample was taken from a study of T cell repertoires in cytomegalovirus infection. Overall study context: CMV infection and matching HLA type were both indicated by public TCR beta signatures. Study findings and constraints: CMV carriers having the relevant HLA were flagged by cumulative public TCR beta family frequency. The ex vivo response was dominated by HLA-C-restricted CMV-specific TCR beta clonotypes.

From the reads, TCRdb called clonotypes with MiXCR, one entry per CDR3 protein. This table holds more than 650,000 distinct CDR3 sequences, approximately 40% found once. This TCR came from a human donor in good health (CMV status not recorded). Some clones in this sample may be carry-over from other donors' samples. Sequencing was performed on PBMCs.

For the CDR3, the DNA is TGTGCCAGCAGTGAAGTACACAGGAACTATGGCTACACCTTC. The encoded protein is CASSEVHRNYGYTF. This chain joins TRBV6-1 and TRBJ1-2, with D perhaps matching TRBD1 (5 bases). Looked up from germline, CDR1 is MNHNS and CDR2 is SASEGT. Trimming cost V 1 base and J 2 bases, with 8 bases left between them. The CDR3 sequence is 14 residues long.